This T cell receptor (beta chain) is drawn from a study of control samples from healthy donors and cancer patients. Germline V gene sequence: CDR1 SGHRS, CDR2 YFSETQ. This CDR3 has 14 amino acids. The ends were cut back, 8 bases at V and 4 bases at J, with 18 bases in the middle. Some clones are missing from TCRdb's copy, which holds only in-frame ones; the method was immunoSEQ multiplex PCR. Of about 180,000 clones detected, 90% appear once; the ten largest clones hold approximately 1.5%. The sequence was obtained from a woman aged 50 to 65 in good health. Material: blood. J is TRBJ1-2 and V is TRBV5-1; the D gene is possibly TRBD1 (5 bases). The CDR3 loop is CASGTGLTGYGYTF. The CDR3 DNA reads TGCGCCAGTGGGACCGGTTTAACAGGCTATGGCTACACCTTC.